The clone carrying this TCR beta chain was detected many times. Its antigen is unidentified. The CDR3 loop spans 14 amino acids. The ends were cut back, 0 bases at V and 5 bases at J, with 10 bases in the middle. Germline V gene lookup returns CDR1 GTSNPN and CDR2 SVGIG (reference sequence). Patients aged 18 to 65 had newly diagnosed hyperthyroidism lasting under 2 months. Patients showing uncontrolled infection, other autoimmune disease, pregnancy or lactation were ineligible. In making diagnoses, clinical symptoms, serum thyroxine and TRAb, thyroid ultrasound and orbital computed tomography were all used. The sample belongs to a study of T cells in Graves' hyperthyroidism and ophthalmopathy. Overall study results and limits: The model predicted ophthalmopathy a median around 6 months before onset.

TCR beta CDR3 regions were amplified from RNA transcripts. TCR CDR3 underwent first-round RT-PCR with the HTBI primer set. In TCRdb, the multiplex PCR reads were re-called with MiXCR into one record per CDR3 protein. The sample includes 300,000 to 450,000 distinct CDR3 sequences, approximately 15% of them seen just once. The receptor's source is a woman aged 55-69 years with Graves' hyperthyroidism. The V call is TRBV30, the J call TRBJ2-2; D gene uncertain. Source material: blood. CDR3 in amino acids: CAWSVDLRTGELFF. CDR3 nucleotide sequence: TGTGCCTGGAGTGTTGACCTGCGGACCGGGGAGCTGTTTTTT.